These T cell receptor beta chains were read from a single sample in a study of blood T cell repertoires in COVID-19. Sequencing used immunoSEQ multiplex PCR; TCRdb keeps in-frame clones, though not all of them. The sample lists about 21,000 clones, approximately 86% occurring once. Input material: peripheral blood. The origin of the receptors is a man aged 65-85 years with acute or convalescent COVID-19. CDR3s include the opening cysteine and the closing phenylalanine or tryptophan. Each record gives: CDR3 protein, CDR3 DNA, clone size, V gene, J gene, D gene. A D gene is named only where the DNA matches it firmly. A row's size may be missing; if present it is once, few, many or a size class.

CASSYHQGRIEKLFF	TGTGCCAGCAGTTATCACCAGGGAAGGATTGAAAAACTGTTTTTT	.	TRBV6-5	TRBJ1-4	.
CASSLQETQYF	TGTGCCAGCAGTTTACAGGAGACCCAGTACTTC	.	TRBV12-3/TRBV12-4	TRBJ2-5	.
CASSQGAFQKLFF	TGTGCCAGCAGCCAGGGGGCGTTTCAAAAACTGTTTTTT	few	TRBV3-1/TRBV3-2	TRBJ1-4	.
CASSQDLGVSQYF	TGTGCCAGCAGCCAAGATCTCGGAGTGTCCCAGTACTTC	.	TRBV14	TRBJ2-5	.
CASSYSADSLETQYF	TGTGCCAGCAGTTACTCCGCAGACAGCCTTGAGACCCAGTACTTC	.	TRBV6-2/TRBV6-3	TRBJ2-5	.
CSVVGGRDRIYNEQFF	TGCAGCGTTGTAGGTGGACGGGACAGGATATACAATGAGCAGTTCTTC	.	TRBV29-1	TRBJ2-1	TRBD1
CASSLGQGNYGYTF	TGCGCCAGCAGCTTGGGACAGGGAAACTATGGCTACACCTTC	.	TRBV5-1	TRBJ1-2	TRBD1
CASSQPESGDTQYF	TGTGCCAGCAGCCAACCTGAAAGTGGCGATACGCAGTATTTT	.	TRBV11-3	TRBJ2-3	.
CATSDPGGRAGTDTQYF	TGTGCCACCAGTGATCCCGGCGGCAGGGCGGGCACAGATACGCAGTATTTT	.	TRBV24-1	TRBJ2-3	.
CASSLGTGEGYNEQFF	TGTGCCAGCAGTTTGGGGACAGGGGAAGGGTACAATGAGCAGTTCTTC	.	TRBV28	TRBJ2-1	TRBD1
CASSLFGVPGNTIYF	TGTGCCAGCAGTTTATTCGGGGTACCCGGAAACACCATATATTTT	.	TRBV27	TRBJ1-3	.
CASSSHQGTEAFF	TGTGCCAGCAGCTCTCATCAGGGAACTGAAGCTTTCTTT	once	TRBV5-4	TRBJ1-1	.
CASSPWGGNEKLFF	TGTGCCAGCTCACCGTGGGGGGGAAATGAAAAACTGTTTTTT	.	TRBV18	TRBJ1-4	.
CASSLTSGGEQFF	TGCGCCAGCAGCTTAACTAGCGGGGGGGAGCAGTTCTTC	.	TRBV5-1	TRBJ2-1	TRBD2
CASSPDRDQPQHF	TGTGCCAGCAGCCCCGACAGGGATCAGCCCCAGCATTTT	.	TRBV5-4	TRBJ1-5	TRBD1
CASSSSGGYEQYF	TGTGCCAGCAGCTCCTCGGGGGGCTACGAGCAGTACTTC	once	TRBV11-3	TRBJ2-7	TRBD2
CASSQGLGEQFF	TGCGCCAGCAGCCAGGGGCTCGGTGAGCAGTTCTTC	.	TRBV4-1	TRBJ2-1	.
CASSQDLGQDEQYF	TGTGCCAGCAGCCAAGACTTAGGACAGGACGAGCAGTACTTC	once	TRBV3-1/TRBV3-2	TRBJ2-7	TRBD1
CASSLSLNRGQPQHF	TGTGCCAGCAGCTTATCCCTCAACAGGGGTCAGCCCCAGCATTTT	.	TRBV7-2	TRBJ1-5	TRBD1
CASSIPGGRHTQYF	TGTGCCAGTAGTATACCGGGAGGGCGGCATACGCAGTATTTT	.	TRBV19	TRBJ2-3	TRBD2
CASSPGDRGQWTEAFF	TGTGCCAGCAGCCCTGGGGACAGGGGGCAATGGACTGAAGCTTTCTTT	.	TRBV9	TRBJ1-1	TRBD1
CASSPTGGTNEKLFF	TGTGCCAGCTCTCCGACAGGGGGAACTAATGAAAAACTGTTTTTT	once	TRBV18	TRBJ1-4	TRBD1
CASSRGGTLEGYEQYF	TGTGCCAGCAGTCGGGGGGGAACACTGGAGGGCTACGAGCAGTACTTC	.	TRBV28	TRBJ2-7	TRBD2
CASSLAGFTDTQYF	TGCGCCAGCAGCTTGGCCGGGTTCACAGATACGCAGTATTTT	.	TRBV5-1	TRBJ2-3	.
CASSPDSPGNTIYF	TGTGCCAGCAGCCCAGACAGCCCTGGAAACACCATATATTTT	.	TRBV7-2	TRBJ1-3	.
CASRDLTDGELFF	TGTGCCAGCAGGGACCTGACAGACGGGGAGCTGTTTTTT	.	TRBV12-3/TRBV12-4	TRBJ2-2	.
CASRRDSRTDTQYF	TGTGCCAGCAGACGGGACAGTCGCACAGATACGCAGTATTTT	.	TRBV27	TRBJ2-3	TRBD1
CASSPGQGASYEQYF	TGTGCCAGCAGCCCAGGACAGGGGGCTTCCTACGAGCAGTACTTC	.	TRBV5-6	TRBJ2-7	TRBD1
CASSLQPGHDNSPLHF	TGTGCCAGCAGCCTTCAGCCGGGACACGATAATTCACCCCTCCACTTT	.	TRBV4-2	TRBJ1-6	.
CASSYGTGDFMNTEAFF	TGTGCCAGCAGCTACGGGACAGGGGATTTCATGAACACTGAAGCTTTCTTT	.	TRBV7-9	TRBJ1-1	TRBD1